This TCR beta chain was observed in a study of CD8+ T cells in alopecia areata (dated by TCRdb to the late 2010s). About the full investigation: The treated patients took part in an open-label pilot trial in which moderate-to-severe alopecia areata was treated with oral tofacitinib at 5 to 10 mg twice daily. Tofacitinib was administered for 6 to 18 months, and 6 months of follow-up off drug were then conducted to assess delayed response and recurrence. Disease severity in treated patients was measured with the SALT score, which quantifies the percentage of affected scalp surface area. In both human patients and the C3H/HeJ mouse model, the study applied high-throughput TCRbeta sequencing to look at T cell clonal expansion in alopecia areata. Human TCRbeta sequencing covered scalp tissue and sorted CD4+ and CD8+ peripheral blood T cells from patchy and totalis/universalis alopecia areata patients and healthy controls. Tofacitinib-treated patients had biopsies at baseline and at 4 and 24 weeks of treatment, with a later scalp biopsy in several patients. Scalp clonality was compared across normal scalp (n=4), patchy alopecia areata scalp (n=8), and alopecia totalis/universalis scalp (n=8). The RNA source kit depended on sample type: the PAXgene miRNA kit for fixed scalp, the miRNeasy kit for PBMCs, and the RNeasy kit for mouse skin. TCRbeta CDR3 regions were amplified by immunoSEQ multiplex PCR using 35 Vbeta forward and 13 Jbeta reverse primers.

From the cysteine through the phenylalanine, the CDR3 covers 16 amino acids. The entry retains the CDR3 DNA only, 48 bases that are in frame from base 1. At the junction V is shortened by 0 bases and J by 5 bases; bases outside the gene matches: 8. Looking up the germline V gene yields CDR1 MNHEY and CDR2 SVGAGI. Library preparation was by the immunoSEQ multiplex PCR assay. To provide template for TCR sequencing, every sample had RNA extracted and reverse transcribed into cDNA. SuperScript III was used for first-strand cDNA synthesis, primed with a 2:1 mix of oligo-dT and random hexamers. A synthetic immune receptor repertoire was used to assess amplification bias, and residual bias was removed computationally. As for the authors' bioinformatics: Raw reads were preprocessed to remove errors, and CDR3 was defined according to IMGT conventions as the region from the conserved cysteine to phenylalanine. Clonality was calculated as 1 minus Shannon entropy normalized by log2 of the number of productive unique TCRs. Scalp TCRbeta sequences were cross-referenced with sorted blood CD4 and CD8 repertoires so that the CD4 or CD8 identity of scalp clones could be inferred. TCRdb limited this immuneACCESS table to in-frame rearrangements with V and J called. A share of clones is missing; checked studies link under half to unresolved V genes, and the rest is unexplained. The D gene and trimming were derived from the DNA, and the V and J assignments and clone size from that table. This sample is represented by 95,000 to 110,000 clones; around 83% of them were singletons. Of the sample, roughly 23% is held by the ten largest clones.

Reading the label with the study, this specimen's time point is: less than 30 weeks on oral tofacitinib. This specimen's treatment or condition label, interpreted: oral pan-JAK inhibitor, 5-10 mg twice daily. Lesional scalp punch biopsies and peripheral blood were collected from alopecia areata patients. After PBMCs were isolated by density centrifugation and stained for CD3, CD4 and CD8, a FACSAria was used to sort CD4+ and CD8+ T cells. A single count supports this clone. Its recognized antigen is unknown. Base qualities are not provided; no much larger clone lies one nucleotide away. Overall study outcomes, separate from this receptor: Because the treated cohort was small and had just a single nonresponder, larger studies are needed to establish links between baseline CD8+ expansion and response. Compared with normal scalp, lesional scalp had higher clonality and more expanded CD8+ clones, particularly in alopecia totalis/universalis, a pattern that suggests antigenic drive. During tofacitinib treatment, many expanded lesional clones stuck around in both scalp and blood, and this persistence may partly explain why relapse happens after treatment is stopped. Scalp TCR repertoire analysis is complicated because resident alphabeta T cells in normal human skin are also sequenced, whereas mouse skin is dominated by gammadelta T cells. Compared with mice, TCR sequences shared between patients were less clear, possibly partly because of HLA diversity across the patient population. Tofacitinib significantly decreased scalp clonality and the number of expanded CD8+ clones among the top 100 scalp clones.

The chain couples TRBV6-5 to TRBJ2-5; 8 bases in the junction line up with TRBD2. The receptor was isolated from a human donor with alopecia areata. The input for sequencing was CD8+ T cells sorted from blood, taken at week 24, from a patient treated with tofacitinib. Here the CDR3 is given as CASSYSIGTSVETQYF. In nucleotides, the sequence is TGTGCCAGCAGTTACTCGATAGGGACTAGTGTTGAGACCCAGTACTTC.